This entry describes one T cell receptor beta chain. The data are from a study of post-analysis software for immune sequencing data. Prepared libraries of TCR beta cDNA carried unique molecular identifiers. A single record per CDR3 protein comes from TCRdb applying MiXCR to the PCR reads. The table lists 380,000 or so distinct CDR3 sequences, approximately 38% of them singletons, with around an eighth in the top ten. Sequenced input: blood. This sequence originates from a girl between 10 and 17 years old with multiple sclerosis.

CDR3 in amino acids: CASSYGTGNIQYF. CDR3 nucleotide sequence: TGTGCCAGCAGTTATGGGACAGGAAACATTCAGTACTTC. This chain connects TRBV6-2 or TRBV6-3 to TRBJ2-7, with TRBD1 matching 8 bases. The DNA end lines up better with TRBJ2-4; the J call may be wrong. In germline, CDR1 is MNHEY, CDR2 SVGEGT. The CDR3 is 13 amino acids.